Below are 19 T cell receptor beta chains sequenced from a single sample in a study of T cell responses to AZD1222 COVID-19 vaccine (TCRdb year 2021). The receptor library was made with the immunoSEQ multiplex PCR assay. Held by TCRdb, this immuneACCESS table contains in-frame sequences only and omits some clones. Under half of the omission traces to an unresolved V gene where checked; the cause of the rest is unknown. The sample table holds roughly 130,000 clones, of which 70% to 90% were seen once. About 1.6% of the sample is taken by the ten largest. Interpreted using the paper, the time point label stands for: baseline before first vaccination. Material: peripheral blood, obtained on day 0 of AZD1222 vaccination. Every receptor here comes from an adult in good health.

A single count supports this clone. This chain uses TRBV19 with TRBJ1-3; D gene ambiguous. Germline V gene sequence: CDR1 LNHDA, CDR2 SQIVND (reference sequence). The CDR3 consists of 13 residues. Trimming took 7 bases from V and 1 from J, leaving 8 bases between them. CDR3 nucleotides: TGTGCCAGTACCTATACATCTGGAAACACCATATATTTT. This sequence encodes CASTYTSGNTIYF.

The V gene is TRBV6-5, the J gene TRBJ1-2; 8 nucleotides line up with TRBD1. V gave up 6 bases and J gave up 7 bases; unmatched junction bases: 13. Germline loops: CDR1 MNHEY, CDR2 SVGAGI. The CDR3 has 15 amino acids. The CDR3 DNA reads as TGTGCCAGCAGCGGACAGGGCCCCGTTTTATCTGGCTACACCTTC. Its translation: CASSGQGPVLSGYTF.

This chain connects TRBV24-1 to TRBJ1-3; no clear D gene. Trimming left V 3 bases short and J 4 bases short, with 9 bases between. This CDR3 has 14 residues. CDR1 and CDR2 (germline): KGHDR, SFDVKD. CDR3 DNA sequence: TGTGCCACCAGTGATGAGGATTCCGGAAACACCATATATTTT. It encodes CATSDEDSGNTIYF.

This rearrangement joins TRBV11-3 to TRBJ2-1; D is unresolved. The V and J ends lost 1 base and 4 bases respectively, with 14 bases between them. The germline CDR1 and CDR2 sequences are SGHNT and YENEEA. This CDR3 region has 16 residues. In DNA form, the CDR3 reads TGTGCCAGCAGCTTAGCCGGCAACCACCCTTACAATGAGCAGTTCTTC. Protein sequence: CASSLAGNHPYNEQFF.

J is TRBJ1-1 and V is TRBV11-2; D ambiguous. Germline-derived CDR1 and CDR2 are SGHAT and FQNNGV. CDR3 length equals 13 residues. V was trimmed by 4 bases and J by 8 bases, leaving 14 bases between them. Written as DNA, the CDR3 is TGTGCCAGCAGCTCCGGTATCCGAACCGAAGCTTTCTTT. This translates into CASSSGIRTEAFF.

The CDR3 coding sequence is TGCGCCAGCAGCTTGGAGGGCGCGGGTGGCTACACCTTC. This encodes CASSLEGAGGYTF. The V call is TRBV5-1, the J call TRBJ1-2; D is unresolved. The ends were cut back, 0 bases at V and 7 bases at J, with 10 bases in the middle. Germline V lookup: CDR1 SGHRS, CDR2 YFSETQ. The CDR3 has 13 residues.

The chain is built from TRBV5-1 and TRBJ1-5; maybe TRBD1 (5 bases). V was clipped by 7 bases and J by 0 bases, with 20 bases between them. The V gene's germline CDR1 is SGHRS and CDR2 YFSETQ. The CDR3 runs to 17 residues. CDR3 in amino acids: CASSPEVQGYSNQPQHF. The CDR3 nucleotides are TGCGCCAGCTCGCCCGAGGTCCAGGGATATAGCAATCAGCCCCAGCATTTT.

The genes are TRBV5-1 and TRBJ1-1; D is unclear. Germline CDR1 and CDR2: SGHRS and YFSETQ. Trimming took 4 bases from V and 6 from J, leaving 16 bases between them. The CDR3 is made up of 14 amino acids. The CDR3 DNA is TGCGCCAGCAGCCCTGAGGCGGCTGGGGCTGAAGCTTTCTTT. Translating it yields CASSPEAAGAEAFF.

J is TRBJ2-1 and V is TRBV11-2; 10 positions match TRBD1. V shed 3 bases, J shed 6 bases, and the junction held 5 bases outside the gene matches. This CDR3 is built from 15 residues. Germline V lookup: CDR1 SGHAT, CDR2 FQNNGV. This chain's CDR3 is CASSFRTGGSNEQFF. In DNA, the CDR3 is TGTGCCAGCAGCTTTCGGACAGGGGGTAGCAATGAGCAGTTCTTC.

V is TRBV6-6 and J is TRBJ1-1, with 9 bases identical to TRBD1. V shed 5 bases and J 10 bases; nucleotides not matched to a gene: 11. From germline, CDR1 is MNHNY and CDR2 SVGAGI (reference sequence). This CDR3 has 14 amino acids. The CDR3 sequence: CASSPPDRGGRAFF. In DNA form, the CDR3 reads TGTGCCAGCAGTCCCCCCGACAGGGGGGGGAGAGCTTTCTTT.

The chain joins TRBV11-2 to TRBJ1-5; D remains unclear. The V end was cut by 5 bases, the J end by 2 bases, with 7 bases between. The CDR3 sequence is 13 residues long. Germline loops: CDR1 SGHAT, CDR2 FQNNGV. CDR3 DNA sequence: TGTGCCAGCAGCCCCAGCCGCAATCAGCCCCAGCATTTT. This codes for CASSPSRNQPQHF.

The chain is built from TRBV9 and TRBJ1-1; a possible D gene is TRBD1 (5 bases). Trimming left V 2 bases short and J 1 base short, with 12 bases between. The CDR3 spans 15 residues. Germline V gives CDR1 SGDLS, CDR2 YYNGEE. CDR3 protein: CASSVSGSKNTEAFF. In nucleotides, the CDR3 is TGTGCCAGCAGCGTTTCAGGGTCTAAGAACACTGAAGCTTTCTTT.

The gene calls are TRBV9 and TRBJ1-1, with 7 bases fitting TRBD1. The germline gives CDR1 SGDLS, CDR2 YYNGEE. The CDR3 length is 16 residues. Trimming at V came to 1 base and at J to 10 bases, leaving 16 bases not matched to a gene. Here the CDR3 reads CASSVTYSIRDSRAFF. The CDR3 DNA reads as TGTGCCAGCAGCGTAACTTATTCAATCCGGGACAGTCGAGCTTTCTTT.

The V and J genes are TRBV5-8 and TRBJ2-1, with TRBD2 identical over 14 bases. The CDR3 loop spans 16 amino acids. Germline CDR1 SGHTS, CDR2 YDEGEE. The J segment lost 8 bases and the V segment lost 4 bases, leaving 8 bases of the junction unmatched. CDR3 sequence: CASSVRLAGGPHEQFF. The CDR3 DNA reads TGTGCCAGCAGCGTGCGACTAGCGGGAGGGCCCCATGAGCAGTTCTTC.

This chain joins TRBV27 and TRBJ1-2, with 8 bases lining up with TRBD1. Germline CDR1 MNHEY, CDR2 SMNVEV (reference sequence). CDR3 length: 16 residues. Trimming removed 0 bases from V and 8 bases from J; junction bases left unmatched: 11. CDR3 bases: TGTGCCAGCAGTTTATCGGCAGGGGGCCTGCTCGGAGGCTACACCTTC. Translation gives CASSLSAGGLLGGYTF.

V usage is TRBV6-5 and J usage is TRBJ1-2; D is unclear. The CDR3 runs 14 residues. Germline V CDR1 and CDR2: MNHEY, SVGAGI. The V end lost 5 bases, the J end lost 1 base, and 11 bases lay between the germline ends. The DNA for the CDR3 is TGTGCCAGCAGTCTGATGAGTGGTAACTATGGCTACACCTTC. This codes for CASSLMSGNYGYTF.

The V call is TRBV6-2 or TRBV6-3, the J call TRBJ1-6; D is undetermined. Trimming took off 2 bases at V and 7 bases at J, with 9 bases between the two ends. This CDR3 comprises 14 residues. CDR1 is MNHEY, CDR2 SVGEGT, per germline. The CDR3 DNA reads TGTGCCAGCAGTTACGGCAGACGAAATTCACCCCTCCACTTT. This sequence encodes CASSYGRRNSPLHF.

The CDR3 loop is CASSQTGTAGSGNTIYF. CDR3 DNA: TGCGCCAGCAGCCAAACCGGGACGGCAGGCTCTGGAAACACCATATATTTT. The rearrangement uses TRBV4-1 and TRBJ1-3; TRBD1 is a possible D gene (5 bases). Germline V gene sequence: CDR1 MGHRA, CDR2 YSYEKL. The CDR3 extends over 17 amino acids. The V and J ends lost 2 bases and 0 bases respectively, with 14 bases between them.

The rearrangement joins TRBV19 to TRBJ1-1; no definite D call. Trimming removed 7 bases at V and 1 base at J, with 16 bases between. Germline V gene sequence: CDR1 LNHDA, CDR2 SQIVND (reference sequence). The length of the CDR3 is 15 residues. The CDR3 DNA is TGTGCCAGTAAATTCAATGGTGCAGGGAACACTGAAGCTTTCTTT. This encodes CASKFNGAGNTEAFF.